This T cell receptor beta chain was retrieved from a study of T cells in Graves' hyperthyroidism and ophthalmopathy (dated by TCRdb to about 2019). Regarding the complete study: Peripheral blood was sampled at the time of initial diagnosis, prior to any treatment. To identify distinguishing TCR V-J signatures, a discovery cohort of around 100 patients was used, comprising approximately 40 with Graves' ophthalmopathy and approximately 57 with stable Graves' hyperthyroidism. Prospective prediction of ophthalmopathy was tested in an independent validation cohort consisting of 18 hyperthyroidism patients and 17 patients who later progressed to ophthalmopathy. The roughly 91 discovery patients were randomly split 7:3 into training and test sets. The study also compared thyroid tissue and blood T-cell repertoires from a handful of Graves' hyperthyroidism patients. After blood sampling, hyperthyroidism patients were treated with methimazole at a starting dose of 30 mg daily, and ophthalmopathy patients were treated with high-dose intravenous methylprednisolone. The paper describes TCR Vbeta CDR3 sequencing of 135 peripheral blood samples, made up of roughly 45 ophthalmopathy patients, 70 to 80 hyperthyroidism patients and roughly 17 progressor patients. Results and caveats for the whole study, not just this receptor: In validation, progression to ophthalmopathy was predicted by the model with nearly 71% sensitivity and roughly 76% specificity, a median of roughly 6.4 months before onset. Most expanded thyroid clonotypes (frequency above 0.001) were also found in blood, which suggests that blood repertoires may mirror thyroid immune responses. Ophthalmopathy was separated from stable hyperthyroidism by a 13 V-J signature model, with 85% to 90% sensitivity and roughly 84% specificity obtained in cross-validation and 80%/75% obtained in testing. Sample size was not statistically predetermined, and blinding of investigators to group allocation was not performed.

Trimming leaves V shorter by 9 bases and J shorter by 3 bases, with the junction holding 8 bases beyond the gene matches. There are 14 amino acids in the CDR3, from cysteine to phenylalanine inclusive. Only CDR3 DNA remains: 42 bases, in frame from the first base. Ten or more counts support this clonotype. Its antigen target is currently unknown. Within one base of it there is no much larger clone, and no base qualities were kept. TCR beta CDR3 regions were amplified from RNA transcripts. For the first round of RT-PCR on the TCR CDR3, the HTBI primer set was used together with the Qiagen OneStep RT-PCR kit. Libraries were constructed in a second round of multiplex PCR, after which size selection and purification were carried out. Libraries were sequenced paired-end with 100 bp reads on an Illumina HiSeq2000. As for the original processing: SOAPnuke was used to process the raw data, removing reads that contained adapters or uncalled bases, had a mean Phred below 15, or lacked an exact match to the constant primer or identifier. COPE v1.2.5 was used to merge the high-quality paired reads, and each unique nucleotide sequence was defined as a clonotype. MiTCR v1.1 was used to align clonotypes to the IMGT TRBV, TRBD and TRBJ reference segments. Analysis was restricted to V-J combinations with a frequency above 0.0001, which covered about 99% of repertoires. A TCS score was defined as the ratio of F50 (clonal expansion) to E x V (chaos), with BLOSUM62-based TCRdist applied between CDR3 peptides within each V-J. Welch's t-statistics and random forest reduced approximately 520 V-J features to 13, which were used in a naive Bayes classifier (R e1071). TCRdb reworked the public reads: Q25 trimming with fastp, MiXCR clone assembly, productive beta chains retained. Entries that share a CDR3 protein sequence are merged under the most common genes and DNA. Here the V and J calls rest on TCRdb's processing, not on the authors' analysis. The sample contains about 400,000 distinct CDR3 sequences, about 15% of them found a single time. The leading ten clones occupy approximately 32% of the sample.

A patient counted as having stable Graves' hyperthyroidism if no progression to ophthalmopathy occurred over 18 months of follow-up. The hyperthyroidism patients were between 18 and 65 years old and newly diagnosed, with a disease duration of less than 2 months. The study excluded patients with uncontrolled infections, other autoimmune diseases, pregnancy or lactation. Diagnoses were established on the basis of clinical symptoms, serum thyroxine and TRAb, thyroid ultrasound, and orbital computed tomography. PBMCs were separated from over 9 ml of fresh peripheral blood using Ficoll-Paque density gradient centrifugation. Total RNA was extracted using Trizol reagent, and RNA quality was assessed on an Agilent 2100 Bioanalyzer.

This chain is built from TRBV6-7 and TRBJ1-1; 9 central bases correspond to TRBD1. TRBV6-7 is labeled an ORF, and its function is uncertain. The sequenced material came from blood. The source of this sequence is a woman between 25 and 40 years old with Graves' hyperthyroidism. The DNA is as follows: TGTGCCAGGGGAACAGGGGGCATGGACACTGAAGCTTTCTTT. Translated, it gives CARGTGGMDTEAFF.